A few counts support the clone carrying this T cell receptor beta chain. Its antigen is currently unknown. TCR beta libraries were prepared from cDNA with unique molecular identifiers. T cells numbering 1 to 10 million yielded cDNA molecules that totaled roughly 500,000. Using its own MiXCR run on the PCR reads, TCRdb lists one record per CDR3 protein. The sample gives hundreds of thousands of distinct CDR3 sequences, just under 30% of which show up once; 0.56% is in the top ten. The data were taken from a study of post-analysis software for immune sequencing data. Study as a whole: Patients with relapsing-remitting, secondary progressive and progressive-relapsing multiple sclerosis courses were all represented. The study's findings and limits: Controls showed lower frequencies than patients for 4 or 5 TRBV segments, and TRBV5-6, TRBV5-1 and TRBV20-1 were among these. Samples made in the same batch grouped tightly together by F measure. Relative to controls, patients with multiple sclerosis showed significantly lower normalized Chao1 diversity.

Germline loops: CDR1 SEHNR, CDR2 FQNEAQ (reference sequence). This CDR3 region has 16 residues. J gave up 0 bases and V 5 bases, and 7 bases lay outside the gene matches. Sequencing was performed on blood. The V and J genes are TRBV7-9 and TRBJ1-5; the match to TRBD1 covers 7 bases. This TCR was recovered from a girl between 5 and 17 years old with multiple sclerosis. The CDR3 sequence: CASSPGQAYSNQPQHF. For the CDR3, the DNA is TGTGCCAGCAGCCCAGGACAGGCTTATAGCAATCAGCCCCAGCATTTT.